This T cell receptor beta chain was sequenced for a study of blood T cell repertoires in COVID-19. Study context: From the United States, Italy and Spain came samples of acute and convalescent COVID-19. T cells, B-cell-depleted T cells, or PBMCs provided the cDNA or gDNA that served as material.

Per the study methods: Nucleated cell number was recorded as an estimate derived from reference gene primer amplification. Sequencing used immunoSEQ multiplex PCR; TCRdb keeps in-frame clones, though not all of them. For V, J and clone size, that table is used; D and trimming come from the DNA. This table has 270,000 or so clones, about nine tenths appearing once. Patients in Seattle were enrolled during active infection, then followed longitudinally. The TCR originated in a woman younger than 45 with COVID-19, enrolled during active disease. Material for sequencing was peripheral blood.

The CDR3 here is CASSFVTTELETQYF. The CDR3 DNA reads TGTGCCAGCAGCTTTGTGACTACCGAACTGGAGACCCAGTACTTC. This chain connects TRBV12-1 to TRBJ2-5; the table calls TRBD2, which could not be checked here. TRBV12-1 is listed as a pseudogene. The CDR3 sequence is 15 residues long.